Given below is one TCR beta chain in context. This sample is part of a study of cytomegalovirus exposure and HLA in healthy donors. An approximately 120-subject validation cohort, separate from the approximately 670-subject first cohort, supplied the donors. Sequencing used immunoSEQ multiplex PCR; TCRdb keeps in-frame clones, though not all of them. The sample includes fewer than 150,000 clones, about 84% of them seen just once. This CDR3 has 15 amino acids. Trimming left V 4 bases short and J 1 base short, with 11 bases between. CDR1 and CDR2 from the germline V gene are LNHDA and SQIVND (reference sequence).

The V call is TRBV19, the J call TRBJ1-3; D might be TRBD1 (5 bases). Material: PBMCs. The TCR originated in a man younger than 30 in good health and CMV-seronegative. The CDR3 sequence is CASSRLGVSGNTIYF. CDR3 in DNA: TGTGCCAGTAGTAGATTAGGGGTGTCTGGAAACACCATATATTTT.